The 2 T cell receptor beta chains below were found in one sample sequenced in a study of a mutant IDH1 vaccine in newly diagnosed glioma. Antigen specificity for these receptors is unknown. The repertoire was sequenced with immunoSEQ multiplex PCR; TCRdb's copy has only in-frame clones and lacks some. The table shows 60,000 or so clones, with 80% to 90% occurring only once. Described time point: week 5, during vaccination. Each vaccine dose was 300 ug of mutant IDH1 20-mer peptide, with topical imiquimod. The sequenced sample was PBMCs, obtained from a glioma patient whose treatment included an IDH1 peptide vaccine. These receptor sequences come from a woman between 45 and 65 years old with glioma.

The CDR3 bases are TGTGCCAGCAGCTTAGCGCTCGGGTCTGGGGCCAACGTCCTGACTTTC. Translating gives CASSLALGSGANVLTF. The genes are TRBV7-9 and TRBJ2-6; no firm D call. The CDR3 contains 16 residues. The V gene's germline CDR1 is SEHNR and CDR2 FQNEAQ (reference sequence). Between the trimmed V and J ends, which lost 0 bases and 1 base, there was a span of 7 bases.

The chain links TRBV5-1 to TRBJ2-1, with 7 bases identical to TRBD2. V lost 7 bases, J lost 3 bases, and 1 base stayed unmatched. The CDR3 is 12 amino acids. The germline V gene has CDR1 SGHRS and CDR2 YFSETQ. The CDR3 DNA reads TGCGCCAGCGGGGGGGTCTACAATGAGCAGTTCTTC. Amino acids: CASGGVYNEQFF.